A single sample gave rise to the 30 T cell receptor beta chains below, sequenced in a study of shared clonotypes between healthy human individuals. Here immunoSEQ multiplex PCR was the method, and the copy in TCRdb shows in-frame clones only, minus some. Of roughly 2.4 million clones in the sample, 95% were seen once. The sample comprised naive CD4+ T cells sorted from blood. The subset was: CD45RA+ positively selected. These receptors all come from a man between 18 and 35 years old in good health.

V usage is TRBV7-8 and J usage is TRBJ2-7, with 7 nucleotides matching TRBD2. V trimming: 5 bases; J trimming: 3 bases; junction bases outside the gene matches: 13. Looked up from germline, CDR1 is SGHVS and CDR2 is FQNEAQ. The CDR3 totals 16 residues. The CDR3 spells CASSPPRTRDFYEQYF. The CDR3 DNA follows: TGTGCCAGCAGCCCTCCAAGGACTAGGGACTTCTACGAGCAGTACTTC.

This clone was detected once. The CDR3 here is CASSLSALYTGELFF. The CDR3 DNA reads TGTGCCAGCAGTTTATCGGCTCTATACACCGGGGAGCTGTTTTTT. V is TRBV27 and J is TRBJ2-2; the D is unclear. Germline CDR1 MNHEY, CDR2 SMNVEV (reference sequence). This CDR3 contains 15 residues. Trimming removed 0 bases at V and 3 bases at J, with 8 bases between.

The rearrangement joins TRBV5-1 to TRBJ2-3; perhaps TRBD1 as D (6 bases). Trimming pared 0 bases from V and 4 bases from J, leaving 12 bases between. Looked up from germline, CDR1 is SGHRS and CDR2 is YFSETQ. There are 15 residues in the CDR3. CDR3 DNA sequence: TGCGCCAGCAGCTTGGCACAGGGACCATCAGATACGCAGTATTTT. Amino acids: CASSLAQGPSDTQYF.

This clone was counted only a few times. The same CDR3 arises from other DNA sequences in this sample as well. This chain uses TRBV27 with TRBJ1-5; 7 bases line up with TRBD1. This CDR3 region has 14 residues. V shed 5 bases and J 2 bases; nucleotides not matched to a gene: 3. Germline V gene data show CDR1 as MNHEY and CDR2 as SMNVEV (reference sequence). CDR3 bases: TGTGCCAGCAGTCCCGGACAGGGCAATCAGCCCCAGCATTTT. This sequence encodes CASSPGQGNQPQHF.

V usage is TRBV10-3 and J usage is TRBJ2-5, with TRBD1 identical over 9 bases. Germline CDR1 is ENHRY and CDR2 is SYGVKD. V lost 10 bases to trimming and J lost 3 bases; unmatched junction nucleotides: 6. The CDR3 spans 13 residues. The CDR3 region has the DNA TGTGCCACAGGGACAGGGAGCGAAGAGACCCAGTACTTC. It specifies CATGTGSEETQYF.

The chain employs TRBV28 and TRBJ2-2; D is perhaps TRBD1 (6 bases). Looked up from germline, CDR1 is MDHEN and CDR2 is SYDVKM. V lost 6 bases to trimming and J lost 3 bases, with 11 bases between them. This CDR3 is built from 14 residues. CDR3: CASRGQLDTGELFF. The CDR3 region has the DNA TGTGCCAGCAGAGGACAGTTAGACACCGGGGAGCTGTTTTTT. The entire variable domain, with the rest obtained from reference TRBV28 and TRBJ2-2, is as follows: DVKVTQSSRYLVKRTGEKVFLECVQDMDHENMFWYRQDPGLGLRLIYFSYDVKMKEKGDIPEGYSVSREKKERFSLILESASTNQTSMYLCASRGQLDTGELFFGEGSRLTVL.

Points on this clone: The same CDR3 also results from other DNA sequences found in this sample. This chain uses TRBV6-1 with TRBJ2-7; D might be TRBD1 (6 bases). CDR3 length: 14 residues. The germline V and J ends were trimmed by 1 base and 4 bases, with 11 bases remaining between them. From germline, CDR1 is MNHNS and CDR2 SASEGT. This chain's CDR3 is CASSEGGRGYEQYF. CDR3 DNA: TGTGCCAGCAGTGAAGGGGGCAGGGGTTACGAGCAGTACTTC.

The J gene is TRBJ1-5, the V gene TRBV7-6; D unresolved. V was cut by 2 bases and J by 4 bases, with 15 bases left in between. The germline CDR1 and CDR2 sequences are SGHVS and FNYEAQ. This CDR3 is 16 amino acids long. The CDR3 sequence is CASSLPSHSTNQPQHF. The DNA for the CDR3 is TGTGCCAGCAGCTTACCCTCCCACTCAACGAATCAGCCCCAGCATTTT.

This clone was counted a few times. At the DNA level, this CDR3 is encoded by other sequences in the same sample as well. Written as DNA, the CDR3 is TGCGCCAGCAGCTTGGAGGCGGGAGGGTCCTACAATGAGCAGTTCTTC. Encoded protein: CASSLEAGGSYNEQFF. The chain recombines TRBV5-1 with TRBJ2-1; 9 positions match TRBD2. Germline V gene data show CDR1 as SGHRS and CDR2 as YFSETQ. V was pared by 0 bases and J by 1 base, with 2 bases of the junction left unmatched. The CDR3 runs 16 residues.

The chain employs TRBV11-3 and TRBJ2-5; D possibly corresponds to TRBD2 (6 bases). V gave up 4 bases and J gave up 2 bases, with 11 bases separating them. CDR1 SGHNT and CDR2 YENEEA come from the germline V gene. The CDR3 runs 14 residues. CDR3 protein: CASSSSRGQETQYF. DNA of the CDR3: TGTGCCAGCAGCTCCTCCCGGGGGCAAGAGACCCAGTACTTC.

This clone is a singleton in its sample. This CDR3 is also generated by other DNA sequences in the sample. The rearrangement joins TRBV6-5 to TRBJ2-3; 11 nucleotides align to TRBD1. The CDR3 sequence is 15 residues long. V lost 5 bases, J lost 3 bases, and 4 bases stayed unmatched. Per germline, CDR1 MNHEY and CDR2 SVGAGI. For the CDR3, the DNA is TGTGCCAGCAGTAACCGGGACAGGGGGACAGATACGCAGTATTTT. It encodes CASSNRDRGTDTQYF.

The chain uses TRBV7-3 and TRBJ2-5; 8 nucleotides agree with TRBD2. J was trimmed by 5 bases and V by 5 bases; bases with no gene match: 4. Per the germline V gene, CDR1 is SGHTA and CDR2 is FQGTGA. CDR3 length equals 13 residues. In nucleotides, the CDR3 is TGTGCCAGCAGCCAACTAGCGGCGGAGACCCAGTACTTC. As protein: CASSQLAAETQYF.

This chain uses TRBV19 with TRBJ2-2; 11 nucleotides agree with TRBD2. J was trimmed by 6 bases and V by 5 bases; bases with no gene match: 8. The CDR3 sequence is 16 residues long. The germline gives CDR1 LNHDA, CDR2 SQIVND (reference sequence). The CDR3 region has the DNA TGTGCCAGTAGTTTATTAGCGGGAGGGCTAGCCGGGGAGCTGTTTTTT. It translates to CASSLLAGGLAGELFF. Looking up the rest from reference TRBV19 and TRBJ2-2 gives the full variable domain: DGGITQSPKYLFRKEGQNVTLSCEQNLNHDAMYWYRQDPGQGLRLIYYSQIVNDFQKGDIAEGYSVSREKKESFPLTVTSAQKNPTAFYLCASSLLAGGLAGELFFGEGSRLTVL.

The rearrangement links TRBV13 to TRBJ2-7; 7 bases map to TRBD1. J gave up 2 bases and V 5 bases, and 6 bases lay outside the gene matches. Germline lookup yields CDR1 PRHDT and CDR2 FYEKMQ (reference sequence). This CDR3 has 14 residues. CDR3 coding DNA: TGTGCCAGCAGCAGAACAGGGGACCCCTACGAGCAGTACTTC. Translation: CASSRTGDPYEQYF. Complete variable domain (other parts from reference TRBV13 and TRBJ2-7): AAGVIQSPRHLIKEKRETATLKCYPIPRHDTVYWYQQGPGQDPQFLISFYEKMQSDKGSIPDRFSAQQFSDYHSELNMSSLELGDSALYFCASSRTGDPYEQYFGPGTRLTVT.

The chain is built from TRBV5-1 and TRBJ1-2; D is ambiguous. The CDR3 loop spans 14 amino acids. With 5 bases removed from V and 3 bases from J, the gap between germline ends came to 14 bases. CDR1 SGHRS and CDR2 YFSETQ come from the germline V gene. CDR3 DNA sequence: TGCGCCAGCAGTCAGAGAGGATACGACTATGGCTACACCTTC. Translated, it gives CASSQRGYDYGYTF.

V gene TRBV9 combines with J gene TRBJ2-3; tentative D call: TRBD2 (6 bases). V gave up 4 bases and J gave up 7 bases, with 19 bases separating them. Germline CDR1 and CDR2: SGDLS and YYNGEE. The CDR3 sequence is 15 residues long. CDR3 protein: CASSPKEGRLNTQYF. CDR3 DNA: TGTGCCAGCAGCCCCAAGGAGGGACGCCTCAATACGCAGTATTTT.

The chain's CDR3 is CASSLDGSGGETQYF. The DNA of the CDR3 is TGTGCCAGCAGCTTAGACGGGAGCGGGGGAGAGACCCAGTACTTC. The chain employs TRBV11-2 and TRBJ2-5; 8 bases line up with TRBD2. This CDR3 has 15 residues. Germline CDR1 is SGHAT and CDR2 is FQNNGV. V gave up 0 bases and J gave up 4 bases; unmatched junction bases: 4.

About this clone: Germline and junction disagree at one end, which may indicate a read error. The chain is built from TRBV28 and TRBJ1-2; a possible D gene is TRBD1 (6 bases). Germline loops: CDR1 MDHEN, CDR2 SYDVKM. The CDR3 is 12 amino acids. The CDR3 is CASSVSGAGSTF. In DNA, the CDR3 is TGTGCCAGCAGCGTCTCAGGGGCCGGCTCCACCTTC.

The V and J genes are TRBV18 and TRBJ2-7, with D hard to call. Germline V lookup: CDR1 KGHSH, CDR2 LQKENI. CDR3 length: 12 amino acids. Trimming removed 6 bases at V and 5 bases at J, with 11 bases between. The CDR3 spells CASSPFTNEQYF. CDR3 nucleotides: TGTGCCAGCTCGCCCTTTACCAACGAGCAGTACTTC.

This sequence joins TRBV5-1 and TRBJ2-2; D ambiguous. This CDR3 has 16 amino acids. Trimming removed 0 bases at V and 5 bases at J, with 14 bases between. Germline V gene lookup returns CDR1 SGHRS and CDR2 YFSETQ. The CDR3 reads CASSLGQAAFTGELFF. DNA for the CDR3: TGCGCCAGCAGCTTGGGCCAGGCAGCATTTACCGGGGAGCTGTTTTTT.

Notes on this clone: The same CDR3 can be traced to other DNA sequences in this sample. The V gene is TRBV6-6, the J gene TRBJ1-2; D not resolved. Deletions cut 5 bases from V and 5 bases from J, with 12 bases between. This CDR3 region has 13 residues. Germline values: CDR1 MNHNY, CDR2 SVGAGI (reference sequence). CDR3 DNA sequence: TGTGCCAGCAGTCCCGCGGGAGGGTATGGCTACACCTTC. It yields the protein CASSPAGGYGYTF.

The rearrangement joins TRBV28 to TRBJ2-3; 10 bases are shared with TRBD2. CDR1 and CDR2 from the germline V gene are MDHEN and SYDVKM. The CDR3 runs to 17 residues. J lost 0 bases, V lost 5 bases, and 8 bases had no gene match. The CDR3 coding sequence is TGTGCCAGCAGTGACCCGACTAGCGGGCCTAGCACAGATACGCAGTATTTT. Translating it yields CASSDPTSGPSTDTQYF.

The CDR3 reads CASSYGTGGNTEAFF. CDR3 sequence (DNA): TGCGCCAGCAGCTACGGGACAGGGGGAAACACTGAAGCTTTCTTT. This chain joins TRBV5-1 and TRBJ1-1, with 11 bases lining up with TRBD1. Losses at the gene ends were 3 bases for V and 2 bases for J; bases not matched to a gene: 3. The CDR3 totals 15 residues. CDR1 is SGHRS, CDR2 YFSETQ, per germline.

The rearrangement uses TRBV10-1 and TRBJ1-1, with 7 bases that match TRBD1. From germline, CDR1 is WNHNN and CDR2 SYGVQD (reference sequence). This CDR3 has 12 amino acids. J lost 3 bases, V lost 8 bases, and 3 bases had no gene match. CDR3 residues: CASGQGDTEAFF. In nucleotides, the CDR3 is TGCGCCAGCGGTCAGGGGGACACTGAAGCTTTCTTT.

This chain uses TRBV6-6 with TRBJ1-1, with D unclear. CDR3 length: 13 amino acids. CDR1 MNHNY and CDR2 SVGAGI come from the germline V gene (reference sequence). The V end was cut by 5 bases, the J end by 2 bases, with 9 bases between. CDR3 loop: CASSRAPNTEAFF. The CDR3, as DNA: TGTGCCAGCAGTAGGGCTCCTAACACTGAAGCTTTCTTT.

The rearrangement uses TRBV7-2 and TRBJ2-7; possible D gene TRBD1, 5 bases. Trimming shortened V by 6 bases and J by 7 bases, and 19 bases separated the two germline ends. The length of the CDR3 is 14 residues. Germline loops: CDR1 SGHTA, CDR2 FQGNSA. CDR3: CASSDSPISWEQYF. CDR3 DNA sequence: TGTGCCAGCAGTGACAGCCCCATATCATGGGAGCAGTACTTC. The whole variable domain, filled in from reference TRBV7-2 and TRBJ2-7, reads GAGVSQSPSNKVTEKGKDVELRCDPISGHTALYWYRQSLGQGLEFLIYFQGNSAPDKSGLPSDRFSAERTGGSVSTLTIQRTQQEDSAVYLCASSDSPISWEQYFGPGTRLTVT.

This clone is a singleton in its sample. The J gene is TRBJ2-2, the V gene TRBV5-1; D not certain. There are 13 residues in the CDR3. V lost 0 bases to trimming and J lost 7 bases, with 7 bases between them. In germline, CDR1 is SGHRS, CDR2 YFSETQ. The CDR3, as DNA: TGCGCCAGCAGCTTGGAGAAGATCGGGGAGCTGTTTTTT. Residues: CASSLEKIGELFF.

V and J are TRBV5-1 and TRBJ2-7; 10 bases are a match to TRBD1. Germline lookup yields CDR1 SGHRS and CDR2 YFSETQ. V lost 1 base, J lost 3 bases, and 4 bases stayed unmatched. CDR3 size: 15 residues. CDR3: CASSLTGTGDYEQYF. As DNA, the CDR3 is TGCGCCAGCAGCTTGACCGGGACAGGGGACTACGAGCAGTACTTC.

The chain employs TRBV9 and TRBJ1-1; no definite D call. CDR1 is SGDLS and CDR2 is YYNGEE in the germline V gene. This CDR3 comprises 15 residues. Trimming left V 4 bases short and J 2 bases short, with 15 bases between. CDR3 sequence: CASSSTSWLNTEAFF. The CDR3 coding sequence is TGTGCCAGCAGCTCCACGTCATGGCTAAACACTGAAGCTTTCTTT. The full variable domain, rest sourced from reference TRBV9 and TRBJ1-1, is DSGVTQTPKHLITATGQRVTLRCSPRSGDLSVYWYQQSLDQGLQFLIQYYNGEERAKGNILERFSAQQFPDLHSELNLSSLELGDSALYFCASSSTSWLNTEAFFGQGTRLTVV.

The rearrangement joins TRBV7-8 to TRBJ2-7, with TRBD1 identical over 11 bases. V gave up 5 bases and J gave up 4 bases; unmatched junction bases: 10. The CDR3 totals 16 residues. Germline CDR1 SGHVS, CDR2 FQNEAQ. Written as DNA, the CDR3 is TGTGCCAGCAGCAGCAAAGGGGGACAGGGGGTATACGAGCAGTACTTC. Its protein product is CASSSKGGQGVYEQYF.